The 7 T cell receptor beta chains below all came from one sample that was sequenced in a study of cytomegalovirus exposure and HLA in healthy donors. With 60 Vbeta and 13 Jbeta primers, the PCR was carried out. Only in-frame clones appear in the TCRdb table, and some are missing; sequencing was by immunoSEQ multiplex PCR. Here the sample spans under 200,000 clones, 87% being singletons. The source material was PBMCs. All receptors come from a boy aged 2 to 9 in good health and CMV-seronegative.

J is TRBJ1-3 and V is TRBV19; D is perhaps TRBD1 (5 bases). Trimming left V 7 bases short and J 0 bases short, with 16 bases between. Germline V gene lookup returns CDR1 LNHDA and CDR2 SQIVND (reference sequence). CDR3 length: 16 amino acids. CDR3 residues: CASKGRDSPSGNTIYF. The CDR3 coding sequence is TGTGCCAGTAAGGGCAGGGACTCACCCTCTGGAAACACCATATATTTT.

CDR3 region: CASSPVSYGYTF. CDR3 DNA: TGTGCCAGCAGTCCGGTGAGCTATGGCTACACCTTC. V is TRBV28 and J is TRBJ1-2; no firm D call. The ends were cut back, 5 bases at V and 4 bases at J, with 8 bases in the middle. Germline values: CDR1 MDHEN, CDR2 SYDVKM. This CDR3 is built from 12 residues.

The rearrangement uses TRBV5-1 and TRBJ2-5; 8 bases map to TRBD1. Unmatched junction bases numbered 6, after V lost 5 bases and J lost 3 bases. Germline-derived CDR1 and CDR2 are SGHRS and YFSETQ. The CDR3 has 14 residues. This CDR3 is CASRLTGGEETQYF. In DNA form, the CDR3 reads TGCGCCAGCAGACTAACAGGGGGAGAAGAGACCCAGTACTTC.

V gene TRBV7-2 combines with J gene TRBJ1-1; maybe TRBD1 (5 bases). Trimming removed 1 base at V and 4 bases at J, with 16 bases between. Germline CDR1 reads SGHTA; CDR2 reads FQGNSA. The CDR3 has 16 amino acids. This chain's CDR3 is CASSLGVRVGGTEAFF. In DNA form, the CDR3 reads TGTGCCAGCAGCTTAGGAGTGAGGGTGGGGGGCACTGAAGCTTTCTTT.

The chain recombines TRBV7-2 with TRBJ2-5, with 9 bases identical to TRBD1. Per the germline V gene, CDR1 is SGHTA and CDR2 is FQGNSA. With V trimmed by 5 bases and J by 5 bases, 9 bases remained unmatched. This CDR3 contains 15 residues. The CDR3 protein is CASSTRQGGKETQYF. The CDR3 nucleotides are TGTGCCAGCAGCACCCGACAGGGGGGGAAGGAGACCCAGTACTTC.

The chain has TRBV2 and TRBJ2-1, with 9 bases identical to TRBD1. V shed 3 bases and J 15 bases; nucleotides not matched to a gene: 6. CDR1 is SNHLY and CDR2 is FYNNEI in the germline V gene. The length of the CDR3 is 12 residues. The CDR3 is CASSDGDRVWFF. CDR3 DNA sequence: TGTGCCAGCAGTGATGGGGACAGGGTTTGGTTCTTC.

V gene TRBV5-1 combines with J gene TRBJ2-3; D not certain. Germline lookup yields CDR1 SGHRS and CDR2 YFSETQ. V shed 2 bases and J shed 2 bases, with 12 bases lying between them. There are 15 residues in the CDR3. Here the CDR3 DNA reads TGCGCCAGCAGCTTCGTCACAGTGGCCACAGATACGCAGTATTTT. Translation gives CASSFVTVATDTQYF.